The 4 T cell receptor beta chains given below trace back to one sample, sequenced in a study of control samples from healthy donors and cancer patients (dated by TCRdb to about 2020). Library prep was done by the immunoSEQ multiplex PCR assay. TCRdb took over this immuneACCESS table, retaining in-frame rearrangements with V and J assigned. Such tables are incomplete; in checked studies, under half of the missing clones stem from an unresolved V gene, and the remainder is unexplained. Present in this sample are roughly 150,000 clones, roughly 90% of which were seen just once. The ten largest clones add up to less than 5% of the sample. The sequencing sample was made of blood. The receptors shown here come from a man aged 25-40 years in good health.

The genes are TRBV4-3 and TRBJ2-7; no clear D gene. Germline CDR1 is LGHNA and CDR2 is YSLEER. Trimming stripped 4 bases from V and 4 bases from J, with 17 bases between. The CDR3 is 15 amino acids. This CDR3 is CASSPARFEVYEQYF. The CDR3 region has the DNA TGCGCCAGCAGCCCTGCCAGGTTTGAGGTTTACGAGCAGTACTTC.

The V and J genes are TRBV5-4 and TRBJ2-2; TRBD2 matches 11 bases. Germline V lookup: CDR1 SGHNT, CDR2 YYREEE (reference sequence). The ends lost 4 bases at V and 1 base at J; junction bases unmatched: 3. This CDR3 contains 16 residues. The CDR3 DNA sequence: TGTGCCAGCAGCCCCGGGACTAGCGGGAACACCGGGGAGCTGTTTTTT. This translates into CASSPGTSGNTGELFF.

The chain combines TRBV29-1 with TRBJ2-2, with TRBD1 matching 7 bases. The junction had 4 bases not matched to a gene; V was cut back by 6 bases and J by 0 bases. The CDR3 runs 14 residues. Germline values: CDR1 SQVTM, CDR2 ANQGSEA. Here the CDR3 reads CSVNDRANTGELFF. CDR3 DNA: TGCAGCGTGAACGACAGGGCGAACACCGGGGAGCTGTTTTTT.

The chain combines TRBV27 with TRBJ2-7; 9 bases are shared with TRBD1. V was pared by 7 bases and J by 2 bases, with 6 bases of the junction left unmatched. The CDR3 extends over 14 amino acids. Germline-derived CDR1 and CDR2 are MNHEY and SMNVEV (reference sequence). CDR3 sequence (DNA): TGTGCCAGCAAACCCGGGACAGGGACCTACGAGCAGTACTTC. It translates to CASKPGTGTYEQYF.